This T cell receptor beta chain was captured by sequencing in a study of T-cell memory formation after mild COVID-19. Findings of the study overall: Whether day 37 second-wave clones are SARS-CoV-2-specific was not confirmed.

V dropped 4 bases and J dropped 4 bases, with 12 bases sitting between them. The CDR3 sequence is 14 residues long. CDR1 LGHNA and CDR2 YSLEER come from the germline V gene. On this clonotype: The antigen is undetermined.

TCRdb processed the 5' RACE reads anew with MiXCR; each CDR3 protein has one entry. The sample includes around 80,000 distinct CDR3 sequences, 14% seen only once; the top ten take roughly 30%. The sample taken for sequencing was PBMCs or a T cell subset sorted from them (not recorded which). The chain recombines TRBV4-3 with TRBJ2-3; weak D call: TRBD2 (5 bases). The TCR originated in an adult woman who had mild COVID-19 (a few samples of this study predate the infection). Cell type and time point are not known. The CDR3 here is CASSPDSIADTQYF. In nucleotides, the CDR3 is TGCGCCAGCAGCCCGGACTCCATTGCAGATACGCAGTATTTT.